The rows below give T cell receptor beta chains drawn from one sample of a study of cytomegalovirus exposure and HLA in healthy donors. Measured with immunoSEQ multiplex PCR; TCRdb has only the in-frame clones, and not every one. The top ten clones hold 2% to 3% of a sample with some 140,000 clones, approximately 61% of them seen once. Input material: PBMCs. Receptors were obtained from a middle-aged woman in good health and CMV-seronegative. Both conserved end residues are part of each CDR3. The order of the fields is V gene, J gene, clone size, CDR3 protein. Where a row states a size, it is once, few, many or the class of an expanded clone; other rows omit it.

V gene: TRBV9
J gene: TRBJ1-3
clone size: -
CDR3 protein: CASSVDAVGGNTIYF

V gene: TRBV7-6
J gene: TRBJ2-7
clone size: -
CDR3 protein: CASSLAPAYEQYF

V gene: TRBV28
J gene: TRBJ1-1
clone size: -
CDR3 protein: CASRYSTEAFF

V gene: TRBV29-1
J gene: TRBJ2-3
clone size: -
CDR3 protein: CSVLLTSGVADTQYF

V gene: TRBV27
J gene: TRBJ1-5
clone size: few
CDR3 protein: CASSLGPAGNQPQHF

V gene: TRBV4-1
J gene: TRBJ1-1
clone size: -
CDR3 protein: CASSHGGAEAFF

V gene: TRBV30
J gene: TRBJ1-2
clone size: -
CDR3 protein: CAWTRGTSYGYTF

V gene: TRBV28
J gene: TRBJ1-1
clone size: -
CDR3 protein: CASSLSTGGTEAFF

V gene: TRBV30
J gene: TRBJ1-2
clone size: -
CDR3 protein: CAWRGGNGYTF

V gene: TRBV7-3
J gene: TRBJ2-3
clone size: once
CDR3 protein: CASSSNGGQGDTQYF

V gene: TRBV6-4
J gene: TRBJ2-2
clone size: -
CDR3 protein: CASRPQVYTGELFF

V gene: TRBV2
J gene: TRBJ2-3
clone size: -
CDR3 protein: CASSEGGLADTQYF

V gene: TRBV7-9
J gene: TRBJ1-1
clone size: -
CDR3 protein: CASSGRTVNTEAFF

V gene: TRBV6-1
J gene: TRBJ1-3
clone size: -
CDR3 protein: CASSRRGPGNTIYF

V gene: TRBV5-6
J gene: TRBJ1-1
clone size: -
CDR3 protein: CASSQKGNMNTEAFF

V gene: TRBV5-6
J gene: TRBJ2-7
clone size: -
CDR3 protein: CASSLESGLQTYEQYF

V gene: TRBV25-1
J gene: TRBJ2-5
clone size: -
CDR3 protein: CASSGTPLVIQETQYF

V gene: TRBV7-2
J gene: TRBJ2-5
clone size: -
CDR3 protein: CASSLEAGGGEETQYF

V gene: TRBV15
J gene: TRBJ2-5
clone size: -
CDR3 protein: CATSKGQPQETQYF

V gene: TRBV27
J gene: TRBJ2-1
clone size: -
CDR3 protein: CASSLSELAGGNLYNEQFF

V gene: TRBV2
J gene: TRBJ2-7
clone size: -
CDR3 protein: CASSPWTGSTYEQYF

V gene: TRBV11-2
J gene: TRBJ2-2
clone size: -
CDR3 protein: CASSARQGRDTGELFF

V gene: TRBV5-1
J gene: TRBJ2-3
clone size: few
CDR3 protein: CASSLNQGNTDTQYF

V gene: TRBV28
J gene: TRBJ1-2
clone size: -
CDR3 protein: CASSLLRQGNYGYTF

V gene: TRBV27
J gene: TRBJ1-5
clone size: -
CDR3 protein: CASSRSPLSNQPQHF

V gene: TRBV7-2
J gene: TRBJ2-7
clone size: -
CDR3 protein: CASSSTGGGYEQYF

V gene: TRBV7-2
J gene: TRBJ1-5
clone size: -
CDR3 protein: CASSARQGPGQPQHF

V gene: TRBV28
J gene: TRBJ1-2
clone size: -
CDR3 protein: CASSSGADNYGYTF

V gene: TRBV27
J gene: TRBJ1-2
clone size: few
CDR3 protein: CASSPLGRYGYTF

V gene: TRBV27
J gene: TRBJ2-7
clone size: few
CDR3 protein: CASSPGQAYEQYF

V gene: TRBV7-2
J gene: TRBJ2-3
clone size: -
CDR3 protein: CASSLGGGAIDTQYF

V gene: TRBV7-9
J gene: TRBJ1-6
clone size: -
CDR3 protein: CSSSVDTYSPLHF

V gene: TRBV30
J gene: TRBJ1-1
clone size: -
CDR3 protein: CAWSRSNTEAFF

V gene: TRBV30
J gene: TRBJ1-1
clone size: -
CDR3 protein: CAWSIVPMTGENTEAFF

V gene: TRBV7-3
J gene: TRBJ2-1
clone size: -
CDR3 protein: CASSLQGLAQGEQFF